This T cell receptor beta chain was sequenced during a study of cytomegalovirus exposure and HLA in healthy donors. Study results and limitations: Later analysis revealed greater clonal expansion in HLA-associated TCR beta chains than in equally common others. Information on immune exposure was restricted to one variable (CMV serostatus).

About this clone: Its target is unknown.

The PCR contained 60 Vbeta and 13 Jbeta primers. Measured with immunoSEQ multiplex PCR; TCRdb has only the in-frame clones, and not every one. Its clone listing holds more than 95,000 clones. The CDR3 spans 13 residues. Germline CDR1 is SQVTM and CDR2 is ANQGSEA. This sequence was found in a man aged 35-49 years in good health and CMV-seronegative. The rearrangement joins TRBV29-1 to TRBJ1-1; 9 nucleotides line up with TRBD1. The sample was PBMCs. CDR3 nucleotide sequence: TGCAGGGCGGACAGGGGCATGAACACTGAAGCTTTCTTT. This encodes CRADRGMNTEAFF. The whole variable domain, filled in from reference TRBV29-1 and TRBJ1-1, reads SAVISQKPSRDICQRGTSLTIQCQVDSQVTMMFWYRQQPGQSLTLIATANQGSEATYESGFVIDKFPISRPNLTFSTLTVSNMSPEDSSIYLCRADRGMNTEAFFGQGTRLTVV.